This T cell receptor (beta chain) was identified during a study of cytomegalovirus exposure and HLA in healthy donors. Germline lookup yields CDR1 MNHNS and CDR2 SASEGT. V was shortened by 1 base and J by 0 bases, with 10 bases between the two germline ends. The CDR3 loop spans 15 amino acids. Study-level findings and limits: The CMV antigen specificity of a few CMV-associated chains was confirmed through in vitro analysis. Later analysis demonstrated an association between a missense DCLRE1C variant and TCR beta V- and J-gene trimming.

On this clone: Its antigen is still unknown.

This PCR relied on a set of 60 Vbeta primers and 13 Jbeta primers. This table comes from immunoSEQ multiplex PCR, and its TCRdb copy is limited to in-frame clones, with some not included. The sample consists of under 250,000 clones, 82% of them appearing once. Sample: PBMCs. This clonotype originated in a man between 40 and 49 years old in good health and CMV-seropositive. The rearrangement joins TRBV6-1 to TRBJ2-7; D is uncertain. As DNA, the CDR3 is TGTGCCAGCAGTGAAGGCGGCCTGAGCTCCTACGAGCAGTACTTC. Its translation: CASSEGGLSSYEQYF.